The 19 T cell receptor beta chains presented below share a single source sample, sequenced in a study of CD8+CD57+ T cells in acquired aplastic anemia. TCR beta VDJ and CDR3 profiles were obtained from a genomic DNA template. MiXCR, run by TCRdb on the reads, gives a single entry per CDR3 protein. Of about 160,000 distinct CDR3 sequences detected, roughly half appear once; the ten largest clones hold under 3.5%. All patients picked for sequencing had shown, by flow cytometry, an expansion of CD8+CD57+ cells. Sequenced: sorted CD4+, CD8+, or CD8+CD57+ T cells (not recorded which) from PBMCs. These receptors were taken from a human donor with aplastic anemia.

The V and J genes are TRBV24-1 and TRBJ1-5; 8 bases agree with TRBD1. The CDR3 runs to 17 residues. The germline gives CDR1 KGHDR, CDR2 SFDVKD. The trim removed 4 bases at V and 8 bases at J, leaving 15 bases unmatched. CDR3 loop: CATSEGGQGRRVEPQHF. Here the CDR3 DNA reads TGTGCCACCAGTGAGGGAGGACAGGGCCGACGAGTGGAGCCCCAGCATTTT.

The J gene is TRBJ2-7, the V gene TRBV10-3; 11 positions match TRBD2. Germline CDR1 and CDR2: ENHRY and SYGVKD. This CDR3 spans 13 amino acids. V was pared by 6 bases and J by 4 bases, with 2 bases of the junction left unmatched. The CDR3 reads CAISSSGGYEQYV. The CDR3 coding sequence is TGTGCCATCAGCTCTAGCGGGGGGTACGAGCAGTACGTC.

About this clonotype: Being one base from a much bigger clone, this may be a read error. The CDR3 sequence is CSARGIRESDEQFF. CDR3 DNA sequence: TGCAGTGCTAGAGGTATCCGGGAGAGCGATGAGCAGTTCTTC. The V call is TRBV20-1, the J call TRBJ2-1; possibly TRBD2 for D (6 bases). V was shortened by 1 base and J by 8 bases, with 15 bases between the two germline ends. CDR1 and CDR2 (germline): DFQATT, SNEGSKA (reference sequence). CDR3 length: 14 amino acids.

This clonotype was found many times. The V gene is TRBV29-1, the J gene TRBJ2-1, with TRBD2 as a possible D gene (5 bases). Trimming pared 8 bases from V and 9 bases from J, leaving 23 bases between. Germline loops: CDR1 SQVTM, CDR2 ANQGSEA. The CDR3 covers 14 residues. The CDR3 is CSTKRDPKVGEQFF. In DNA form, the CDR3 reads TGCAGCACAAAACGGGATCCTAAGGTCGGTGAGCAGTTCTTC.

The chain is built from TRBV19 and TRBJ1-2; D gene uncertain. The CDR3 is 14 residues long. V lost 3 bases and J 1 base, leaving 9 bases between the germline ends. Germline V gives CDR1 LNHDA, CDR2 SQIVND (reference sequence). CDR3 DNA: TGTGCCAGTAGTATGATACAGTTTAACTATGGCTACACCTTC. It is translated as CASSMIQFNYGYTF.

This clonotype was detected many times. J is TRBJ2-3 and V is TRBV10-3, with 9 bases aligning to TRBD2. J lost 6 bases, V lost 6 bases, and 13 bases had no gene match. The germline CDR1 and CDR2 sequences are ENHRY and SYGVKD. The CDR3 extends over 16 amino acids. The CDR3 DNA reads as TGTGCCATCAGATCCGGGGCGGGGGGGCCAGGGGATACGCAGTATTTT. Translating it yields CAIRSGAGGPGDTQYF.

The chain employs TRBV24-1 and TRBJ2-5; tentatively, D is TRBD1 (5 bases). V lost 8 bases, J lost 5 bases, and 11 bases lay in between. The CDR3 runs to 12 residues. Germline V gene lookup returns CDR1 KGHDR and CDR2 SFDVKD. The CDR3 is CATTDRSETQYF. The CDR3 DNA reads TGTGCCACCACTGACAGATCGGAGACCCAGTACTTC.

Here the CDR3 DNA reads TGTGCCAGCAGCGGGGTAGCGGGAGATTCCTACAATGAGCAGTTCTTC. Translated, it gives CASSGVAGDSYNEQFF. This chain connects TRBV11-1 to TRBJ2-1; 9 bases are a match to TRBD2. With V trimmed by 5 bases and J by 1 base, 6 bases remained unmatched. CDR3 size: 16 residues. CDR1 and CDR2 (germline): SGHAT, FQDESV (reference sequence).

The chain uses TRBV24-1 and TRBJ2-2, with 10 bases matching TRBD2. The germline V gene encodes CDR1 KGHDR and CDR2 SFDVKD. Trimming took 9 bases from V and 1 from J; bases not matched to a gene: 7. This CDR3 is built from 16 residues. The CDR3 bases are TGTGCCACCCCAAACAGACTAGCGGGGAACACCGGGGAGCTGTTTTTT. It encodes CATPNRLAGNTGELFF.

CDR3: CASSHRGEGTEAFF. CDR3 nucleotides: TGTGCCAGTAGCCACAGGGGAGAAGGAACTGAAGCTTTCTTT. J is TRBJ1-1 and V is TRBV19, with 7 bases fitting TRBD1. The V and J ends lost 6 bases and 5 bases, in that order; junction bases with no gene match: 9. CDR1 is LNHDA, CDR2 SQIVND, per germline (reference sequence). CDR3 length: 14 residues.

In the case of this clonotype: A clone one base away is much larger, so this may be a read error. The CDR3 sequence: CASSSTPFGRPQEAQYF. The DNA for the CDR3 is TGTGCCAGCAGCTCTACCCCTTTCGGGAGACCTCAAGAGGCCCAGTACTTC. This chain connects TRBV11-3 to TRBJ2-5, with D maybe TRBD2 (6 bases). CDR1 is SGHNT and CDR2 is YENEEA in the germline V gene. This CDR3 comprises 17 residues.

The genes are TRBV19 and TRBJ2-7; tentatively, D is TRBD1 (5 bases). This CDR3 is 15 amino acids long. Trimming removed 5 bases at V and 2 bases at J, with 16 bases between. Per germline, CDR1 LNHDA and CDR2 SQIVND (reference sequence). CDR3 sequence reads: CASSAFRVGTYEQYF. DNA for the CDR3: TGTGCCAGTAGTGCATTCAGGGTTGGAACCTACGAGCAGTACTTC.

In its sample, this clonotype was seen once. The chain recombines TRBV19 with TRBJ2-3; no firm D call. This CDR3 contains 13 residues. V shed 5 bases and J shed 1 base, with 7 bases lying between them. CDR1 is LNHDA, CDR2 SQIVND, per germline (reference sequence). CDR3: CASSSSRTDTQYF. The DNA of the CDR3 is TGTGCCAGTAGTTCCTCGCGCACAGATACGCAGTATTTT.

This clonotype was detected once. CDR3 protein: CASSIVGRGGYGYTF. CDR3 nucleotide sequence: TGTGCCAGTAGTATAGTAGGCAGGGGCGGCTATGGCTACACCTTC. The J gene is TRBJ1-2, the V gene TRBV19; tentative D call: TRBD1 (6 bases). The germline V gene has CDR1 LNHDA and CDR2 SQIVND (reference sequence). With 1 base removed from V and 4 bases from J, the gap between germline ends came to 13 bases. This CDR3 has 15 amino acids.

V gene TRBV2 combines with J gene TRBJ1-2; weak D call: TRBD1 (6 bases). The CDR3 loop spans 14 amino acids. Per the germline V gene, CDR1 is SNHLY and CDR2 is FYNNEI. The V end lost 4 bases, the J end lost 3 bases, and 12 bases lay between the germline ends. This CDR3 is CASSGSGAHYGYTF. The CDR3 region has the DNA TGTGCCAGCAGTGGCTCGGGGGCTCACTATGGCTACACCTTC.

The CDR3 protein is CSVEEGDEQFF. For the CDR3, the DNA is TGCAGCGTTGAAGAGGGGGATGAGCAGTTCTTC. The V and J genes are TRBV29-1 and TRBJ2-1; D tentatively fits TRBD1 or TRBD2 (5 bases each). Trimming removed 0 bases from V and 8 bases from J, with 5 bases in between. Germline CDR1 is SQVTM and CDR2 is ANQGSEA. The CDR3 loop spans 11 amino acids.

V gene TRBV25-1 combines with J gene TRBJ1-6; no definite D call. The V gene lost 3 bases and the J gene lost 6 bases, with 12 bases spanning the gap. The CDR3 has 15 amino acids. Germline CDR1 reads MGHDK; CDR2 reads SYGVNS. For the CDR3, the DNA is TGTGCCAGCAGTGAGAAAACAGTGTTTAATTCACCCCTCCACTTT. Encoded protein: CASSEKTVFNSPLHF.

This chain joins TRBV11-1 and TRBJ1-4, with D possibly matching TRBD1 (5 bases). Germline CDR1 reads SGHAT; CDR2 reads FQDESV (reference sequence). CDR3 length equals 17 residues. Trimming took 3 bases from V and 8 from J, leaving 22 bases between them. CDR3 in DNA: TGTGCCAGCAGCTTCCTCTCCGTTCAGGGCGGTAGCGAAAAACTGTTTTTT. It translates to CASSFLSVQGGSEKLFF. Filled out from reference TRBV11-1 and TRBJ1-4, the complete variable domain reads EAEVAQSPRYKITEKSQAVAFWCDPISGHATLYWYRQILGQGPELLVQFQDESVVDDSQLPKDRFSAERLKGVDSTLKIQPAELGDSAMYLCASSFLSVQGGSEKLFFGSGTQLSVL.

The chain recombines TRBV10-3 with TRBJ1-2; weak D call: TRBD1 (6 bases). CDR1 is ENHRY and CDR2 is SYGVKD in the germline V gene. V was shortened by 2 bases and J by 7 bases, with 17 bases between the two germline ends. The CDR3 is made up of 15 amino acids. The CDR3 nucleotides are TGTGCCATCAGTGAGGACGGATTGAACAGGGCTGGCTACACCTTC. It translates to CAISEDGLNRAGYTF.